These T cell receptor beta chains were read from a single sample in a study of control samples from healthy donors and cancer patients. Measured with immunoSEQ multiplex PCR; TCRdb has only the in-frame clones, and not every one. The data hold 110,000 or so clones, with over 75% observed a single time. The sequenced sample was blood. These receptors all come from a human donor in good health. The donor label of this sample is uncertain. The CDR3 runs from the conserved cysteine through the conserved F or W. Fields, in order: J gene, D gene, clone size, V gene, CDR3 protein, CDR3 DNA. D genes are given only for firm matches. Where a row states a size, it is once, few, many or the class of an expanded clone; other rows omit it.

J gene: TRBJ1-2
D gene: -
clone size: -
V gene: TRBV6-1
CDR3 protein: CASSEWAGTIGYTF
CDR3 DNA: TGTGCCAGCAGTGAATGGGCAGGAACTATTGGCTACACCTTC

J gene: TRBJ2-5
D gene: -
clone size: -
V gene: TRBV5-1
CDR3 protein: CASSFGGTQETQYF
CDR3 DNA: TGCGCCAGCAGCTTTGGGGGGACGCAAGAGACCCAGTACTTC

J gene: TRBJ1-1
D gene: -
clone size: -
V gene: TRBV27
CDR3 protein: CASSSPGLGYTEAFF
CDR3 DNA: TGTGCCAGCAGTTCGCCGGGGCTCGGGTACACTGAAGCTTTCTTT

J gene: TRBJ2-2
D gene: -
clone size: -
V gene: TRBV5-1
CDR3 protein: CASSPRESTGELFF
CDR3 DNA: TGCGCCAGCAGCCCCAGGGAGAGCACCGGGGAGCTGTTTTTT

J gene: TRBJ1-6
D gene: -
clone size: -
V gene: TRBV12-2
CDR3 protein: CASRIGQYNSPLHF
CDR3 DNA: TGTGCAAGCCGCATCGGACAGTATAATTCACCCCTCCACTTT

J gene: TRBJ2-7
D gene: -
clone size: -
V gene: TRBV30
CDR3 protein: CAWSGFNSYEQYF
CDR3 DNA: TGTGCCTGGAGTGGTTTCAACTCCTACGAGCAGTACTTC

J gene: TRBJ2-7
D gene: TRBD2
clone size: once
V gene: TRBV14
CDR3 protein: CASSQESWTSRYEQYF
CDR3 DNA: TGTGCCAGCAGCCAGGAATCCTGGACTAGTCGCTACGAGCAGTACTTC

J gene: TRBJ1-1
D gene: -
clone size: -
V gene: TRBV14
CDR3 protein: CASSQERDLNRNTEAFF
CDR3 DNA: TGTGCCAGCAGCCAAGAACGGGATCTCAACCGGAACACTGAAGCTTTCTTT

J gene: TRBJ1-2
D gene: TRBD1
clone size: -
V gene: TRBV6-5
CDR3 protein: CASSLYPGQAYGYTF
CDR3 DNA: TGTGCCAGCAGTTTGTACCCGGGACAGGCCTATGGCTACACCTTC

J gene: TRBJ1-2
D gene: -
clone size: -
V gene: TRBV7-9
CDR3 protein: CASSSTVLDGYTF
CDR3 DNA: TGTGCCAGCAGCTCGACAGTTCTGGATGGCTACACCTTC

J gene: TRBJ1-3
D gene: TRBD1
clone size: -
V gene: TRBV14
CDR3 protein: CASSQEDRGGNTIYF
CDR3 DNA: TGTGCCAGCAGCCAAGAAGACAGGGGCGGAAACACCATATATTTT

J gene: TRBJ1-6
D gene: TRBD1
clone size: -
V gene: TRBV7-2
CDR3 protein: CASSRAHGDRASPLHF
CDR3 DNA: TGTGCCAGCTCCCGCGCCCACGGGGACAGGGCTTCACCCCTCCACTTT

J gene: TRBJ2-3
D gene: -
clone size: -
V gene: TRBV15
CDR3 protein: CATSKEFTDTQYF
CDR3 DNA: TGTGCCACCAGCAAGGAATTCACAGATACGCAGTATTTT

J gene: TRBJ2-3
D gene: -
clone size: -
V gene: TRBV11-2
CDR3 protein: CASSSEQDTQYF
CDR3 DNA: TGTGCCAGCAGCTCGGAGCAGGATACGCAGTATTTT

J gene: TRBJ1-6
D gene: TRBD1
clone size: -
V gene: TRBV13
CDR3 protein: CASSPGTGGSPLHF
CDR3 DNA: TGTGCCAGCAGTCCCGGGACAGGGGGTTCACCCCTCCACTTT

J gene: TRBJ2-2
D gene: -
clone size: once
V gene: TRBV6-5
CDR3 protein: CASTRLGYGGELFF
CDR3 DNA: TGTGCCAGCACCAGACTAGGGTACGGCGGGGAGCTGTTTTTT

J gene: TRBJ2-7
D gene: -
clone size: -
V gene: TRBV5-5
CDR3 protein: CASSLRARSYEQYF
CDR3 DNA: TGTGCCAGCAGCTTGCGCGCCAGATCCTACGAGCAGTACTTC

J gene: TRBJ2-7
D gene: TRBD1
clone size: -
V gene: TRBV15
CDR3 protein: CATSTRQGDWEQYF
CDR3 DNA: TGTGCCACCAGCACTCGACAGGGTGATTGGGAGCAGTACTTC

J gene: TRBJ1-2
D gene: TRBD1
clone size: -
V gene: TRBV11-1
CDR3 protein: CASSLGSRGYGYTF
CDR3 DNA: TGTGCCAGCAGCTTAGGATCCAGGGGGTATGGCTACACCTTC

J gene: TRBJ1-4
D gene: -
clone size: once
V gene: TRBV12-3/TRBV12-4
CDR3 protein: CASSFGLGGKLFF
CDR3 DNA: TGTGCCAGCAGTTTCGGTTTGGGTGGAAAACTGTTTTTT

J gene: TRBJ1-2
D gene: -
clone size: -
V gene: TRBV7-8
CDR3 protein: CASSLGLVNYGYTF
CDR3 DNA: TGTGCCAGCAGCTTAGGTCTGGTGAACTATGGCTACACCTTC

J gene: TRBJ1-4
D gene: -
clone size: -
V gene: TRBV11-2
CDR3 protein: CASSWTDNEKLFF
CDR3 DNA: TGTGCCAGCAGCTGGACGGATAATGAAAAACTGTTTTTT

J gene: TRBJ1-3
D gene: TRBD1
clone size: -
V gene: TRBV6-5
CDR3 protein: CASTTGTAGNTIYF
CDR3 DNA: TGTGCCAGCACGACCGGGACAGCGGGAAACACCATATATTTT

J gene: TRBJ1-4
D gene: -
clone size: -
V gene: TRBV3-1/TRBV3-2
CDR3 protein: CASTQGRRGKLFF
CDR3 DNA: TGTGCCAGCACCCAAGGGAGAAGGGGGAAACTGTTTTTT

J gene: TRBJ1-1
D gene: -
clone size: -
V gene: TRBV18
CDR3 protein: CASSPEDGLPVAFF
CDR3 DNA: TGTGCCAGCTCCCCCGAAGATGGGCTCCCCGTCGCTTTCTTT

J gene: TRBJ1-6
D gene: -
clone size: once
V gene: TRBV27
CDR3 protein: CASSLYARRSPLHF
CDR3 DNA: TGTGCCAGCAGTCTCTACGCCCGGAGGTCACCCCTCCACTTT

J gene: TRBJ1-1
D gene: -
clone size: -
V gene: TRBV9
CDR3 protein: CASSETTGWMNTEAFF
CDR3 DNA: TGTGCCAGCAGCGAAACCACCGGTTGGATGAACACTGAAGCTTTCTTT

J gene: TRBJ2-2
D gene: TRBD1
clone size: -
V gene: TRBV24-1
CDR3 protein: CATSDRGTGLRELFF
CDR3 DNA: TGTGCCACCAGTGACCGGGGGACAGGGCTCCGGGAGCTGTTTTTT

J gene: TRBJ2-5
D gene: -
clone size: -
V gene: TRBV28
CDR3 protein: CASSLGRLEETQYF
CDR3 DNA: TGTGCCAGCAGTTTAGGGAGACTGGAAGAGACCCAGTACTTC

J gene: TRBJ2-5
D gene: -
clone size: -
V gene: TRBV29-1
CDR3 protein: CSVEDPGETQYF
CDR3 DNA: TGCAGCGTTGAAGATCCCGGAGAGACCCAGTACTTC

J gene: TRBJ2-1
D gene: -
clone size: -
V gene: TRBV2
CDR3 protein: CASSDADSYNEQFF
CDR3 DNA: TGTGCCAGCAGTGACGCAGACTCCTACAATGAGCAGTTCTTC

J gene: TRBJ1-1
D gene: TRBD1
clone size: -
V gene: TRBV27
CDR3 protein: CASSTQTGEAFF
CDR3 DNA: TGTGCCAGCAGTACCCAGACAGGGGAAGCTTTCTTT

J gene: TRBJ1-2
D gene: -
clone size: -
V gene: TRBV4-1
CDR3 protein: CASSPPTGSGYTF
CDR3 DNA: TGCGCCAGCAGCCCGCCGACAGGCTCTGGCTACACCTTC

J gene: TRBJ1-3
D gene: -
clone size: -
V gene: TRBV6-5
CDR3 protein: CASSYSSGNTIYF
CDR3 DNA: TGTGCCAGCAGTTACTCGTCTGGAAACACCATATATTTT

J gene: TRBJ1-2
D gene: -
clone size: -
V gene: TRBV28
CDR3 protein: CASSYGHDYGYTF
CDR3 DNA: TGTGCCAGCAGCTACGGACACGACTATGGCTACACCTTC

J gene: TRBJ2-7
D gene: -
clone size: few
V gene: TRBV4-1
CDR3 protein: CASSPTGPSEGLPEQYF
CDR3 DNA: TGCGCCAGCAGCCCCACGGGACCTTCAGAGGGGTTACCCGAGCAGTACTTC